The clone carrying this TCR beta chain was counted ten times or more. Antigen: not known. The sample comes from a study of CD8 T cells in ankylosing spondylitis. Regarding the study as a whole: Characteristic of ankylosing spondylitis blood, it appeared, was a TCR beta motif comprising roughly eight highly homologous variants.

TCRdb reprocessed the 5' RACE reads with MiXCR, giving one entry per CDR3 protein. The sample comprises a few hundred thousand distinct CDR3 sequences, around 10% of which are singletons, and roughly a tenth rests with the top ten. CDR3 size: 15 residues. Trimming took off 6 bases at V and 3 bases at J, with 17 bases between the two ends. From germline, CDR1 is SNHLY and CDR2 FYNNEI. The sample comprised blood, either unsorted or a sorted T cell fraction (not recorded which). V is TRBV2 and J is TRBJ2-5; D not certain. This TCR was sampled from a female donor with ankylosing spondylitis or in good health (not recorded which). In DNA form, the CDR3 reads TGTGCCAGCAGCCCCGGGTTAGGAATTAAAGAGACCCAGTACTTC. This sequence encodes CASSPGLGIKETQYF.